Listed here is a single T cell receptor (beta chain). The table came from immunoSEQ multiplex PCR; TCRdb's copy has only in-frame clones and leaves some out. The profile shows approximately 100,000 clones, about four fifths of them singletons. The TCR-sequenced patients were a few responders to pembrolizumab. The data derive from a study of PD-1 blockade in mismatch repair-deficient tumors. This TCR came from an adult with mismatch repair-deficient cancer. The sequences come from peripheral blood, collected 36 weeks after starting pembrolizumab.

The CDR3 bases are TGTGCCAGCAGCTTAGACGGGTCTAGCACAGATACGCAGTATTTT. Translation gives CASSLDGSSTDTQYF. The chain combines TRBV7-2 with TRBJ2-3; D not certain. V gave up 1 base and J gave up 0 bases, with 8 bases separating them. Looked up from germline, CDR1 is SGHTA and CDR2 is FQGNSA. The CDR3 is made up of 15 amino acids.